The clone carrying this TCR beta chain was seen only a few times. The antigen is undetermined. Regarding time point: newly diagnosed, previously untreated cHL patient sample. PBMCs from untreated, newly diagnosed classical Hodgkin lymphoma were comparison samples. Profiled with immunoSEQ multiplex PCR; TCRdb holds only in-frame clones, not every one. The sample contains tens of thousands of clones, 91% of which appear only once. V shed 0 bases and J shed 4 bases, with 6 bases lying between them. Looked up from germline, CDR1 is KGHSY and CDR2 is FQNENV. This CDR3 is 14 amino acids long. This sample is drawn from a study of PD-1 blockade in classical Hodgkin lymphoma. Study results and caveats: Although disease activity or prior therapy may be involved, causes of the repertoire differences remain undefined. When set against healthy donors, newly diagnosed patients were reported to show lower baseline TCR diversity.

This clonotype was obtained from a human donor with classical Hodgkin lymphoma. The specimen was peripheral blood mononuclear cells (PBMCs). V and J are TRBV16 and TRBJ2-2; D is ambiguous. CDR3 loop: CASSQSPLTGELFF. The DNA of the CDR3 is TGTGCCAGCAGCCAATCCCCACTCACCGGGGAGCTGTTTTTT.